This T cell receptor (beta chain) was observed in a study of regulatory T cells in long-lasting Graves disease. Sequencing libraries for TCR beta were prepared with iRepertoire HTBI primers and Arm-PCR of CDR3 regions. TCRdb reanalysed the multiplex PCR reads using MiXCR and keeps one entry per CDR3 protein. The sample includes some 460,000 distinct CDR3 sequences, around 15% of them seen just once. The CDR3 covers 15 residues. The germline V gene encodes CDR1 SGHVS and CDR2 FNYEAQ. V gave up 5 bases and J gave up 8 bases; unmatched junction bases: 11. The time point here: newly diagnosed GD, antithyroid drugs for less than 3 months. The TCR library was made from RNA that had been extracted from PBMCs in TRIzol. The sample was also reused in another study, on T cells in Graves' hyperthyroidism and ophthalmopathy.

The TCR sequence derives from a man aged 40-49 years with Graves disease. The chain couples TRBV7-6 to TRBJ2-1; 8 bases align to TRBD2. The sample consisted of peripheral blood mononuclear cells (PBMCs), taken at new diagnosis, from a patient treated with antithyroid drugs. The CDR3 loop reads CASSLFSGVDDEQFF. The DNA for the CDR3 is TGTGCCAGCAGCCTATTTAGCGGGGTTGATGATGAGCAGTTCTTC.